This record concerns one TCR beta chain sequence. Its specificity is unknown. Libraries were prepared by immunoSEQ multiplex PCR; TCRdb keeps only in-frame clonotypes and omits some of them. Among approximately 92,000 clones listed, roughly 94% were seen once. This sample is drawn from a study of siplizumab effects on memory and regulatory T cells. Notes on the study in general: For siplizumab cultures, the suppressive function of their proliferating Tregs was not confirmed. Sequences below about 10^-5 frequency were poorly captured. As a result, only a minor fraction of alloreactive clones mapped to unstimulated subsets. Significant reduction of alloreactive sequences traceable to unstimulated CD4+ memory cells was observed with siplizumab.

Trimming took 5 bases from V and 7 from J; bases not matched to a gene: 19. CDR3 length: 17 residues. The germline gives CDR1 SGHTA, CDR2 FQGNSA. The sequenced sample consisted of non-Treg CD4+ T cells sorted from blood. This chain links TRBV7-2 with TRBJ2-5, with TRBD2 matching 7 bases. This clonotype was obtained from a human donor in good health. The CDR3 coding sequence is TGTGCCAGCAGCATCGACCGGGACTCCCTAAAGCGGGGGACCCAGTACTTC. This sequence encodes CASSIDRDSLKRGTQYF.